This TCR beta chain was identified in a study of blood T cell repertoires in COVID-19. About the research overall: T cells, B-cell-depleted T cells, or PBMCs supplied cDNA or gDNA.

Germline-derived CDR1 and CDR2 are SEHNR and FQNEAQ (reference sequence). CDR3 length: 15 amino acids. Trimming stripped 1 base from V and 3 bases from J, with 12 bases between. Profiled with immunoSEQ multiplex PCR; TCRdb holds only in-frame clones, not every one. The sample lists about 380,000 clones; 80% to 90% were seen once. The sample comprised PBMCs or T cells enriched from blood (not recorded which). The TCR originated in a man aged 25 to 40 who had recovered from COVID-19. This sequence joins TRBV7-9 and TRBJ2-5, with a tentative D call TRBD1 (5 bases). CDR3 amino acids: CASSLGGRYEETQYF. CDR3 sequence (DNA): TGTGCCAGCAGCTTAGGGGGCAGGTACGAAGAGACCCAGTACTTC.